These 11 T cell receptor beta chains were sequenced from one sample in a study of blood T cell repertoires in COVID-19. Method: immunoSEQ multiplex PCR; TCRdb's copy keeps in-frame clones and lacks some. The sample includes more than 300,000 clones, 80% to 95% of them seen just once. The sequencing input was PBMCs or T cells enriched from blood (not recorded which). All receptors derive from a woman aged 40 to 55 who had been exposed to COVID-19.

The rearrangement joins TRBV10-2 to TRBJ1-2; maybe TRBD1 (6 bases). This CDR3 is built from 14 residues. The germline V gene has CDR1 WSHSY and CDR2 SAAADI. Trimming pared 2 bases from V and 5 bases from J, leaving 12 bases between. Here the CDR3 reads CASSESGTKYGYTF. The CDR3 bases are TGCGCCAGCAGTGAGAGTGGGACAAAGTATGGCTACACCTTC.

The V and J genes are TRBV14 and TRBJ1-1; 8 bases are shared with TRBD1. The CDR3 is made up of 14 amino acids. V was clipped by 4 bases and J by 4 bases; unmatched bases: 5. Looked up from germline, CDR1 is SGHDN and CDR2 is FVKESK. The CDR3 DNA reads as TGTGCCAGCAGCCCCAGGGGGCTAGGCACTGAAGCTTTCTTT. It specifies CASSPRGLGTEAFF.

V is TRBV3-1 (or the pseudogene TRBV3-2) and J is TRBJ2-5; 10 bases map to TRBD2. CDR3 length: 16 residues. The germline CDR1 and CDR2 sequences are LGHDT and YNNKEL (reference sequence). J lost 7 bases, V lost 1 base, and 9 bases had no gene match. In nucleotides, the CDR3 is TGTGCCAGCAGCCAAGTTTTTAGTTTAGCGGGGGGGACCCAGTACTTC. Translation gives CASSQVFSLAGGTQYF.

The rearrangement uses TRBV4-1 and TRBJ1-4; 7 bases match TRBD1. The germline V gene has CDR1 MGHRA and CDR2 YSYEKL. V trimming: 0 bases; J trimming: 7 bases; junction bases outside the gene matches: 2. The CDR3 is made up of 14 amino acids. CDR3 protein: CASSQDPGGEKLFF. CDR3 DNA sequence: TGCGCCAGCAGCCAAGATCCAGGGGGTGAAAAACTGTTTTTT.

This clone was seen a handful of times. The genes are TRBV7-9 and TRBJ2-7; TRBD2 is a possible D gene (6 bases). Trimming took off 5 bases at V and 6 bases at J, with 11 bases between the two ends. Germline V gene sequence: CDR1 SEHNR, CDR2 FQNEAQ (reference sequence). The CDR3 has 12 amino acids. CDR3 sequence: CASSRGTGEQYF. The CDR3 nucleotides are TGTGCCAGCAGCCGCGGGACGGGCGAGCAGTACTTC.

The V gene is TRBV6-5, the J gene TRBJ1-2, with 7 bases lining up with TRBD1. Trimming removed 2 bases from V and 7 bases from J; junction bases left unmatched: 4. The CDR3 is made up of 13 amino acids. CDR1 and CDR2 (germline): MNHEY, SVGAGI. CDR3 residues: CASSYDRVLGYTF. CDR3 DNA: TGTGCCAGCAGTTACGACAGGGTTCTTGGCTACACCTTC.

The chain links TRBV9 to TRBJ1-6; D not certain. This CDR3 comprises 14 residues. V shed 1 base and J shed 7 bases, with 9 bases lying between them. Germline CDR1 and CDR2: SGDLS and YYNGEE. The chain's CDR3 is CASSVSGSNSPLHF. CDR3 DNA: TGTGCCAGCAGCGTATCCGGGTCGAATTCACCCCTCCACTTT.

The CDR3 nucleotides read TGCGCCAGCAGTGATACAGGGGGTATCACTGAAGCTTTCTTT. This translates into CASSDTGGITEAFF. The chain combines TRBV10-1 with TRBJ1-1, with 8 positions matching TRBD1. The CDR3 totals 14 residues. Germline values: CDR1 WNHNN, CDR2 SYGVQD (reference sequence). Trimming cost V 3 bases and J 4 bases; bases outside gene matches: 4.

This clone showed up just a few times. The V gene is TRBV19, the J gene TRBJ1-6; D gene uncertain. CDR3 length equals 15 residues. Trimming cost V 3 bases and J 8 bases, with 14 bases left between them. Germline loops: CDR1 LNHDA, CDR2 SQIVND (reference sequence). The CDR3 bases are TGTGCCAGTAGTATCAGGCAGTCGGTATATTCACCCCTCCACTTT. This translates into CASSIRQSVYSPLHF.

This chain joins TRBV27 and TRBJ1-2; 7 bases match TRBD1. Germline assignment: CDR1 MNHEY and CDR2 SMNVEV (reference sequence). CDR3 length equals 14 residues. V shed 3 bases and J 6 bases; nucleotides not matched to a gene: 7. CDR3 in amino acids: CASSFHRQGDGYTF. The CDR3 bases are TGTGCCAGCAGTTTCCACAGACAGGGAGATGGCTACACCTTC.

This rearrangement joins TRBV2 to TRBJ2-4; no reliable D call. The V gene lost 9 bases and the J gene lost 3 bases, with 9 bases spanning the gap. Germline loops: CDR1 SNHLY, CDR2 FYNNEI. The CDR3 has 12 residues. DNA of the CDR3: TGTGCCAGTGCCGAGGTCAAAAACATTCAGTACTTC. Amino acid sequence: CASAEVKNIQYF.